This T cell receptor beta chain was observed in a study of T cell repertoires in cytomegalovirus infection. Study-level background: An indication of both CMV infection and matching HLA type came from public TCR beta signatures. Study-level results: There were carriers of CMV plus the relevant HLA, and cumulative public TCR beta family frequency identified them. HLA-C-restricted CMV clonotypes gave the most frequent clonotype in two of eight donors.

A note on this clonotype: Its antigen remains unknown.

This CDR3 has 13 amino acids. Trimming took off 0 bases at V and 5 bases at J, with 8 bases between the two ends. Germline CDR1 is SGDLS and CDR2 is YYNGEE. Each CDR3 protein gets one entry after TCRdb re-called the reads with MiXCR. The data hold tens of thousands of distinct CDR3 sequences, with more than 25% observed a single time. The V call is TRBV9, the J call TRBJ1-1; D remains ambiguous. This sequence was found in a human donor in good health (CMV status not recorded). Some clones in this sample may be carry-over from other donors' samples. The sample comprised PBMCs, sequenced either directly or after in vitro stimulation (not recorded which). The CDR3 DNA reads as TGTGCCAGCAGCGTAGGTGTTAAGACTGAAGCTTTCTTT. This encodes CASSVGVKTEAFF.